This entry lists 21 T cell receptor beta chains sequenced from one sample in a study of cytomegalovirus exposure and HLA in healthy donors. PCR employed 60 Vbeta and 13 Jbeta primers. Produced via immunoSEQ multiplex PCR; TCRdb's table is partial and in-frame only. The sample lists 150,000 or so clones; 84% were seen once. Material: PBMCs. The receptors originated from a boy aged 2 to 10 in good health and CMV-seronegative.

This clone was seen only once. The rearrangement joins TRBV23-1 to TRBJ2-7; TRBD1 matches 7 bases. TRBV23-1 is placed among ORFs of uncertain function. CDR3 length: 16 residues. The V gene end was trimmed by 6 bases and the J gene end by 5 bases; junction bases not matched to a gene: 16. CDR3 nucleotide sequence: TGCGCCAGCAGATCGCGACCGACAGGGACACCAAACGAGCAGTACTTC. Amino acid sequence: CASRSRPTGTPNEQYF.

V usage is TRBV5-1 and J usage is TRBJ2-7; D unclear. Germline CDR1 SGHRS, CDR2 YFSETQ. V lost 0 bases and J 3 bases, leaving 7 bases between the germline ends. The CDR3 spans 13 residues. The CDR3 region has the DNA TGCGCCAGCAGCTTGGACAGCATCTACGAGCAGTACTTC. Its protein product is CASSLDSIYEQYF.

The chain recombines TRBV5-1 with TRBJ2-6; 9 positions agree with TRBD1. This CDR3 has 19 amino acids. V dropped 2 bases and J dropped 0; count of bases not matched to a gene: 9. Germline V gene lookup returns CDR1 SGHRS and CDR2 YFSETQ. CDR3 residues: CASSLRRGTGSSGANVLTF. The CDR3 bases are TGCGCCAGCAGCTTACGCCGAGGGACAGGGAGCTCTGGGGCCAACGTCCTGACTTTC.

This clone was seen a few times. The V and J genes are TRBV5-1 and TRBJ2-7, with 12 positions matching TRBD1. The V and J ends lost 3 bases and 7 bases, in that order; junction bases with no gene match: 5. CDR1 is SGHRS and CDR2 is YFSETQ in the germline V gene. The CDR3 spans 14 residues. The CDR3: CASSSGTGGSEQYF. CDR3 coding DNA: TGCGCCAGCAGCTCCGGGACAGGGGGCAGTGAGCAGTACTTC.

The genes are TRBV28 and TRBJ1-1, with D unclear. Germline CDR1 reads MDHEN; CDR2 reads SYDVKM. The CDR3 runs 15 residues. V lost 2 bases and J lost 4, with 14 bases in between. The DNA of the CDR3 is TGTGCCAGCAGTTTACCTGGGTATCGGAGCACTGAAGCTTTCTTT. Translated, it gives CASSLPGYRSTEAFF. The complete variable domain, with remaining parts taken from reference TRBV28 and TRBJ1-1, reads DVKVTQSSRYLVKRTGEKVFLECVQDMDHENMFWYRQDPGLGLRLIYFSYDVKMKEKGDIPEGYSVSREKKERFSLILESASTNQTSMYLCASSLPGYRSTEAFFGQGTRLTVV.

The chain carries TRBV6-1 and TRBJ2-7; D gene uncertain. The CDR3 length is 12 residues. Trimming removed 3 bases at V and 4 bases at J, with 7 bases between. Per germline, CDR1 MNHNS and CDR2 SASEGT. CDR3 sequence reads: CASSEIDYEQYF. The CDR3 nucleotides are TGTGCCAGCAGTGAGATAGATTACGAGCAGTACTTC.

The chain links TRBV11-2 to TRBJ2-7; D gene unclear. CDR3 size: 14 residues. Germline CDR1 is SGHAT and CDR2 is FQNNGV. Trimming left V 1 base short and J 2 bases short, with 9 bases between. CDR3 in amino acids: CASSLATVAYEQYF. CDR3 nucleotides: TGTGCCAGCAGCTTAGCTACTGTGGCCTACGAGCAGTACTTC. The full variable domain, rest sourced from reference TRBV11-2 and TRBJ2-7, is EAGVAQSPRYKIIEKRQSVAFWCNPISGHATLYWYQQILGQGPKLLIQFQNNGVVDDSQLPKDRFSAERLKGVDSTLKIQPAKLEDSAVYLCASSLATVAYEQYFGPGTRLTVT.

The CDR3 region has the DNA TGTGCCAGTATGTGGGGGAGGGAAGTCGGGGAGCTGTTTTTT. As protein: CASMWGREVGELFF. The rearrangement uses TRBV19 and TRBJ2-2, with 7 bases identical to TRBD2. The CDR3 covers 14 residues. The ends lost 7 bases at V and 7 bases at J; junction bases unmatched: 9. Germline V gene lookup returns CDR1 LNHDA and CDR2 SQIVND (reference sequence).

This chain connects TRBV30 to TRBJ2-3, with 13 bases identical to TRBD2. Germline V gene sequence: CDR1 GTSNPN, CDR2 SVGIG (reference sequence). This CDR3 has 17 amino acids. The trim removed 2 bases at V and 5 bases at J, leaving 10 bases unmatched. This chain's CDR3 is CAWSFTRTSGSLDTQYF. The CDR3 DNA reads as TGTGCCTGGAGTTTCACCCGGACTAGCGGGAGTTTAGATACGCAGTATTTT.

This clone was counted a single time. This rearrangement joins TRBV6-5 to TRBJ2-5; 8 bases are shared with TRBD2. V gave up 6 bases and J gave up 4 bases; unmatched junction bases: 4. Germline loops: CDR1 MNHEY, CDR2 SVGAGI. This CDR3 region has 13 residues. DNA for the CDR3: TGTGCCAGCAGCAACCTAGCGGGAGAGACCCAGTACTTC. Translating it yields CASSNLAGETQYF.

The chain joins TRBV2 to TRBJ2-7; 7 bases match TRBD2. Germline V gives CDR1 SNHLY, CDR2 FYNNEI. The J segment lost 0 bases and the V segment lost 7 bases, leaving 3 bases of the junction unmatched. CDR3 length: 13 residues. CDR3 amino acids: CASIAGDSYEQYF. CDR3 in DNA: TGTGCCAGCATCGCGGGAGACTCCTACGAGCAGTACTTC.

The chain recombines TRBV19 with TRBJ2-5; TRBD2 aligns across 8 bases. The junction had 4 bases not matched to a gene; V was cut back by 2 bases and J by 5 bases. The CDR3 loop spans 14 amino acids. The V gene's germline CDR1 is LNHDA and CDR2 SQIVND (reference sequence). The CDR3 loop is CASSINGGRETQYF. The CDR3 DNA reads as TGTGCCAGTAGTATAAACGGCGGGAGGGAGACCCAGTACTTC.

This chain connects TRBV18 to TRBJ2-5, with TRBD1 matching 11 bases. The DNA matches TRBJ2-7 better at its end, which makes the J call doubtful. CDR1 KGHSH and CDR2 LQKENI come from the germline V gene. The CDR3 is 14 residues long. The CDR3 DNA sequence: TGTGCCAGCTCCCCCTCGGGACAGGGGGTCGAGCAGTACTTC. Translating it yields CASSPSGQGVEQYF.

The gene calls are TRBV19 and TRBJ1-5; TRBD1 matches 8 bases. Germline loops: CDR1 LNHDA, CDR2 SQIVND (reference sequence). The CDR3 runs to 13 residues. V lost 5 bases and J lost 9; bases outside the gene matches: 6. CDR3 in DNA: TGTGCCAGTAGTTACGGACAGGGTGGGCCCCAGCATTTT. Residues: CASSYGQGGPQHF.

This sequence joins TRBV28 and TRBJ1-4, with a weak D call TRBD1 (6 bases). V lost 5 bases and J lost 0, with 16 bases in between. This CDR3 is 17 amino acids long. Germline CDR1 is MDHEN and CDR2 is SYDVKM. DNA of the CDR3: TGTGCCAGCAGTGGGATCCGACAGGAGGCAACTAATGAAAAACTGTTTTTT. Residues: CASSGIRQEATNEKLFF.

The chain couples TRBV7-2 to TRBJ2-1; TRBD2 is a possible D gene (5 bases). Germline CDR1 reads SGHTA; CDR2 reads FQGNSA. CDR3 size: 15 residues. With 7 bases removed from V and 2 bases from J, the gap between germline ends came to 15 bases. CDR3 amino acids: CASTPRRAAYNEQFF. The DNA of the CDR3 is TGTGCCAGCACCCCCCGGCGGGCCGCCTACAATGAGCAGTTCTTC.

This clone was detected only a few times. CDR3 nucleotide sequence: TGTGCCAGTAATGTGGGGGCGAGTGGCTACACCTTC. Translating it yields CASNVGASGYTF. The chain recombines TRBV19 with TRBJ1-2; TRBD1 might be the D (6 bases). Trimming shortened V by 7 bases and J by 7 bases, and 13 bases separated the two germline ends. The CDR3 is 12 residues long. Germline CDR1 LNHDA, CDR2 SQIVND (reference sequence).

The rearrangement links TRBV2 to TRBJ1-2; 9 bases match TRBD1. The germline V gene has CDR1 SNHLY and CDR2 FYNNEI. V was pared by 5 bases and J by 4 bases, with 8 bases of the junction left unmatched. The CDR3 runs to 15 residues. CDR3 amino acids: CASSTSGTGFYGYTF. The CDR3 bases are TGTGCCAGCAGTACCTCGGGGACAGGGTTCTATGGCTACACCTTC.

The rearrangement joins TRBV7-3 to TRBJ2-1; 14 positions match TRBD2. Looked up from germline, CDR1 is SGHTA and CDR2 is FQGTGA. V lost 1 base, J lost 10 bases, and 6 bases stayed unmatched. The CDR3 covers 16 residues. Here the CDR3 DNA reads TGTGCCAGCAGCTTAATGGGACTAGCGGGAGTACGAGAGCAGTTCTTC. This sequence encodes CASSLMGLAGVREQFF.

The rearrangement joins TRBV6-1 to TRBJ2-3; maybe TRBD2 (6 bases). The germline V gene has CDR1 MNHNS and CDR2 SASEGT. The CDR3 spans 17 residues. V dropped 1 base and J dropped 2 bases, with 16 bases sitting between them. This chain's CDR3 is CASSEVYSLDYTDTQYF. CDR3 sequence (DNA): TGTGCCAGCAGTGAAGTGTACAGCTTGGACTACACAGATACGCAGTATTTT.

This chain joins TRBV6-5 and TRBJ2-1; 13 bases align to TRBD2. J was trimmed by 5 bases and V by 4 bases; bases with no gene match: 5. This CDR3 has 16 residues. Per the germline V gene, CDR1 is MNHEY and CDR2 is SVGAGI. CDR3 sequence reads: CASSLGLAGQDNEQFF. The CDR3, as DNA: TGTGCCAGCAGTTTGGGACTAGCGGGGCAAGACAATGAGCAGTTCTTC.